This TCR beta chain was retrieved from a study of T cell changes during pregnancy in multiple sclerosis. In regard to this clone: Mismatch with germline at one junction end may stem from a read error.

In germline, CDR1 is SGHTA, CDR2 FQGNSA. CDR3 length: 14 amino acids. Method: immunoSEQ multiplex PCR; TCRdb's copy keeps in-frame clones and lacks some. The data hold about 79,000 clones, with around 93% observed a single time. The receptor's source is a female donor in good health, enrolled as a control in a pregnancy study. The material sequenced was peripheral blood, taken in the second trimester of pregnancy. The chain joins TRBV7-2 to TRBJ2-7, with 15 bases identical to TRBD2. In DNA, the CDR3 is TGTGCCAGCAGCTCGAGGACTAGCGGGGGGGAGTGGGACTTC. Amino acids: CASSSRTSGGEWDF. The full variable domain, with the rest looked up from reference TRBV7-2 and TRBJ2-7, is GAGVSQSPSNKVTEKGKDVELRCDPISGHTALYWYRQSLGQGLEFLIYFQGNSAPDKSGLPSDRFSAERTGGSVSTLTIQRTQQEDSAVYLCASSSRTSGGEWDFGPGTRLTVT.